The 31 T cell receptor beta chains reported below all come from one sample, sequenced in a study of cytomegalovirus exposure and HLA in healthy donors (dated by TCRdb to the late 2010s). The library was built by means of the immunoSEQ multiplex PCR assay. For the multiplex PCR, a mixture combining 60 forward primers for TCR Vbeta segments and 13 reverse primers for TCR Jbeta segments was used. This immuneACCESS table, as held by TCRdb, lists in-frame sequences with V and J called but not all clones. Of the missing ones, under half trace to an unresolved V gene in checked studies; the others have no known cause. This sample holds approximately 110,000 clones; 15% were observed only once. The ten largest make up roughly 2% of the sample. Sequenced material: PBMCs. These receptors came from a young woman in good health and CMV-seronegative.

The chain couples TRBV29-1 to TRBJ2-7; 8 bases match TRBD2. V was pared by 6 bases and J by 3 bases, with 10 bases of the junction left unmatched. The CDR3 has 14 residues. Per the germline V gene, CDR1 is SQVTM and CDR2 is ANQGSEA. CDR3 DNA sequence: TGCAGCGTCGCAGACGGGAGGGCCAGCTACGAGCAGTACTTC. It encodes CSVADGRASYEQYF.

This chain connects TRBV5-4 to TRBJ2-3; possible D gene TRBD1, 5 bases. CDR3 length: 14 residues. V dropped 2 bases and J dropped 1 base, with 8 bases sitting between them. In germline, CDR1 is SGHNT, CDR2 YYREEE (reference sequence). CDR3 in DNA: TGTGCCAGCAGCTTCTTAGGGGGCACAGATACGCAGTATTTT. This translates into CASSFLGGTDTQYF.

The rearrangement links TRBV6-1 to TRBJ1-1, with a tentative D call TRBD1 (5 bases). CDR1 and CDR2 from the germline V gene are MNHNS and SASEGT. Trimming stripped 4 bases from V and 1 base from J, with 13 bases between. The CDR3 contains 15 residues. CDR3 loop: CASSAFGGGNTEAFF. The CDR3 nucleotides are TGTGCCAGCAGTGCCTTTGGGGGGGGGAACACTGAAGCTTTCTTT.

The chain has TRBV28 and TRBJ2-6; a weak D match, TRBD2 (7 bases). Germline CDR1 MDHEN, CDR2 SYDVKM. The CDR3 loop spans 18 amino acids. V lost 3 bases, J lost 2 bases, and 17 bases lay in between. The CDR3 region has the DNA TGTGCCAGCAGTTTCGGGGGGCAGTTTGTGGCTGGGGCCAACGTCCTGACTTTC. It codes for CASSFGGQFVAGANVLTF.

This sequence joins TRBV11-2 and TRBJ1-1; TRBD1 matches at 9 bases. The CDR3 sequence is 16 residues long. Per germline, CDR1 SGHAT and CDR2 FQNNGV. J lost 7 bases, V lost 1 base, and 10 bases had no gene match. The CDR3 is CASSLAPYRGQVEAFF. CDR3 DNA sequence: TGTGCCAGCAGCTTAGCCCCTTACAGGGGGCAAGTTGAAGCTTTCTTT. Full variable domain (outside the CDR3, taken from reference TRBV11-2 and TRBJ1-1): EAGVAQSPRYKIIEKRQSVAFWCNPISGHATLYWYQQILGQGPKLLIQFQNNGVVDDSQLPKDRFSAERLKGVDSTLKIQPAKLEDSAVYLCASSLAPYRGQVEAFFGQGTRLTVV.

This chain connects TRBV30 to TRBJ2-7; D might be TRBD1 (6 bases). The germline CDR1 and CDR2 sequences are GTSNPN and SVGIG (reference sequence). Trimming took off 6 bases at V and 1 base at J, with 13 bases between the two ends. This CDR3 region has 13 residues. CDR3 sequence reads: CACRDTYSYEQYF. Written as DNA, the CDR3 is TGTGCCTGCCGGGACACATATTCCTACGAGCAGTACTTC.

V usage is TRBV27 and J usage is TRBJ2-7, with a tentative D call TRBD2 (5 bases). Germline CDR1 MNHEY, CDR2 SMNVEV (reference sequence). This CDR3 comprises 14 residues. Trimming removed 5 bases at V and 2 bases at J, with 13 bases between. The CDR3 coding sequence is TGTGCCAGCAGTCCGAGAGGGAGTACCTACGAGCAGTACTTC. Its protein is CASSPRGSTYEQYF.

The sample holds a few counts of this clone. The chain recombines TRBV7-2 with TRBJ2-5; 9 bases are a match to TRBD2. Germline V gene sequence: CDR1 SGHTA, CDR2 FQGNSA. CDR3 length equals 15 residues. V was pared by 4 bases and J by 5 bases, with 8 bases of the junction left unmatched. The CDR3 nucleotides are TGTGCCAGCAGCTCTAATGCGGGGGGGCGTGAGACCCAGTACTTC. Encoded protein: CASSSNAGGRETQYF.

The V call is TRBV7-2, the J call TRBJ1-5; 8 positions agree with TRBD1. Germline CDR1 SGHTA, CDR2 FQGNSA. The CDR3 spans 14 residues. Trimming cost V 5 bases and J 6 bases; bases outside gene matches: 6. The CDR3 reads CASSPDRVTQPQHF. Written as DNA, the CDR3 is TGTGCCAGCAGCCCGGACAGGGTGACTCAGCCCCAGCATTTT.

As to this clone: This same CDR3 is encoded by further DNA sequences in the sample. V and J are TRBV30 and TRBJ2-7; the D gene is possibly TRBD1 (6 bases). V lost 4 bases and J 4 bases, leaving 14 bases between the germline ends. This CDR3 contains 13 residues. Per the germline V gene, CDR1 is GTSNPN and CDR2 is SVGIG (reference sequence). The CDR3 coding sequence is TGTGCCTGGATGGGGGCAGGACTTTACGAGCAGTACTTC. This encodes CAWMGAGLYEQYF.

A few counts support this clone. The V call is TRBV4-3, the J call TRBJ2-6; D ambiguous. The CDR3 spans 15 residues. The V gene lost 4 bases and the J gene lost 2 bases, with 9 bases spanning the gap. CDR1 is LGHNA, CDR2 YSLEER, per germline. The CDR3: CASSRGSTGANVLTF. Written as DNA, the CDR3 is TGCGCCAGCAGCCGCGGAAGCACTGGGGCCAACGTCCTGACTTTC.

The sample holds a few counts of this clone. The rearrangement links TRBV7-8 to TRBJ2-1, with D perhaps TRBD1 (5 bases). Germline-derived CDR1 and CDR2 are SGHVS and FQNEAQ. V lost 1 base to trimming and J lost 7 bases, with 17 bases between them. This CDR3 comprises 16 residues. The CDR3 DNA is TGTGCCAGCAGCTTAGAGGGGCTTCCTGGCTTTAATGAGCAGTTCTTC. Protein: CASSLEGLPGFNEQFF.

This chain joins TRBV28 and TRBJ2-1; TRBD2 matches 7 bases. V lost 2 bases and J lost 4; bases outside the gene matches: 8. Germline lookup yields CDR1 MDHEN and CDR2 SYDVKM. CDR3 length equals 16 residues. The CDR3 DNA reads TGTGCCAGCAGTTTACAGCGAAGCGGGGTTTACAATGAGCAGTTCTTC. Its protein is CASSLQRSGVYNEQFF.

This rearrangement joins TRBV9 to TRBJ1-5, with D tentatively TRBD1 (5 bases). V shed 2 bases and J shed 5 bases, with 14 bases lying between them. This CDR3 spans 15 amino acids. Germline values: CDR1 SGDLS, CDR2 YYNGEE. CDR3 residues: CASSVTSDRYQPQHF. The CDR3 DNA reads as TGTGCCAGCAGCGTGACTTCCGACAGATATCAGCCCCAGCATTTT.

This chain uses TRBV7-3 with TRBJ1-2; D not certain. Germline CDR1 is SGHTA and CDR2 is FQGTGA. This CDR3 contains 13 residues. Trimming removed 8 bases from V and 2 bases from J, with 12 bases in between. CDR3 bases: TGTGCCAGCGCCCGGGAGGCGAACTATGGCTACACCTTC. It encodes CASAREANYGYTF.

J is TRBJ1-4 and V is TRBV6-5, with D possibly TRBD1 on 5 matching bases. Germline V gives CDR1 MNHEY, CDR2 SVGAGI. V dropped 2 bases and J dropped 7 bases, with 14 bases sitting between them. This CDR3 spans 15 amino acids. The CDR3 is CASSYGGGISEKLFF. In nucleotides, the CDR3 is TGTGCCAGCAGTTACGGGGGGGGGATATCTGAAAAACTGTTTTTT.

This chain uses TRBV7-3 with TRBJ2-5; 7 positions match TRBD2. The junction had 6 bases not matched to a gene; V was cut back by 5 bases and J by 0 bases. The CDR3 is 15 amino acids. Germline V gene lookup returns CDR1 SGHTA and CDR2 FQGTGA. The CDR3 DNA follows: TGTGCCAGCAGCCCCGTAGCGGGCCACCAAGAGACCCAGTACTTC. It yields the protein CASSPVAGHQETQYF.

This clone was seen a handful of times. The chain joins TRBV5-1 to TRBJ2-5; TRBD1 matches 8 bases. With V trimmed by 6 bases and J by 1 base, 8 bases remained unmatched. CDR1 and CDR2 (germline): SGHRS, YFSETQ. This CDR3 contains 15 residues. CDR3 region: CASIAGGPFQETQYF. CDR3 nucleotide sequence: TGCGCCAGCATTGCAGGGGGCCCATTCCAAGAGACCCAGTACTTC.

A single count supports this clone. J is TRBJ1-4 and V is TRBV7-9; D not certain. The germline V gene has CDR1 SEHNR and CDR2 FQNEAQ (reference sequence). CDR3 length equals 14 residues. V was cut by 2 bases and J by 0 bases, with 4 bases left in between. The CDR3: CASSLTATNEKLFF. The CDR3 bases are TGTGCCAGCAGCTTAACTGCAACTAATGAAAAACTGTTTTTT.

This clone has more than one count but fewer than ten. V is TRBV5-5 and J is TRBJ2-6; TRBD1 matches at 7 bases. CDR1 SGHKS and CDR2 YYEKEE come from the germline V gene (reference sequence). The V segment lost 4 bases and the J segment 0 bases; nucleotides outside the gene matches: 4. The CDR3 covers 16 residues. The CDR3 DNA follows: TGTGCCAGCAGCCGGGACAGCTTCTCTGGGGCCAACGTCCTGACTTTC. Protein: CASSRDSFSGANVLTF.

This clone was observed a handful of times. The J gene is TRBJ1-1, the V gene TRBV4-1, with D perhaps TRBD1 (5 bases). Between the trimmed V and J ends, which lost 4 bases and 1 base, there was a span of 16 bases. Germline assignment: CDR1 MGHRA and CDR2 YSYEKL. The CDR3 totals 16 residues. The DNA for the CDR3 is TGCGCCAGCAGCCCGGGACTTCCCCCGAGGAACACTGAAGCTTTCTTT. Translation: CASSPGLPPRNTEAFF.

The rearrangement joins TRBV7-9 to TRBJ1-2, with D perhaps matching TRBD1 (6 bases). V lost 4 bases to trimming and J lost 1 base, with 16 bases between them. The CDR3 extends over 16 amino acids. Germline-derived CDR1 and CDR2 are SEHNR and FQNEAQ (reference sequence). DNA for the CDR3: TGTGCCAGCAGCTCACGTCCCGGGACATTTAACTATGGCTACACCTTC. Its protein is CASSSRPGTFNYGYTF.

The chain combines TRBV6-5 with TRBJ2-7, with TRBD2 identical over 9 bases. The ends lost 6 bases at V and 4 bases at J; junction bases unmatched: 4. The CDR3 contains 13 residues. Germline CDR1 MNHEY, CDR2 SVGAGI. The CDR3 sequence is CASRLTSGYEQYF. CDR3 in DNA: TGTGCCAGCAGACTGACTAGCGGATACGAGCAGTACTTC.

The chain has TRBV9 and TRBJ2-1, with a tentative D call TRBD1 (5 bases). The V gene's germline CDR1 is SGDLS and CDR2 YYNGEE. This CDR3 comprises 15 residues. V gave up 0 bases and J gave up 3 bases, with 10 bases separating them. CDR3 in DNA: TGTGCCAGCAGCGTAGGCAGGGCCTTCTACAATGAGCAGTTCTTC. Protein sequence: CASSVGRAFYNEQFF.

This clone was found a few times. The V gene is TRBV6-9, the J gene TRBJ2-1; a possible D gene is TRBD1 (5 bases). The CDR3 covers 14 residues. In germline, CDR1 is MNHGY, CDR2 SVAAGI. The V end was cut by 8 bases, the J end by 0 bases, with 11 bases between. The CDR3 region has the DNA TGTGCCAGCTTCAGGGATGGCTCCTACAATGAGCAGTTCTTC. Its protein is CASFRDGSYNEQFF.

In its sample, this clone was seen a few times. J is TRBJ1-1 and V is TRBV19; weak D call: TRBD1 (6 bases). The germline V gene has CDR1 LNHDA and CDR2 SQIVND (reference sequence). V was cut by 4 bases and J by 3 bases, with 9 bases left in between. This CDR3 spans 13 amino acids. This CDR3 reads CASSKRTDTEAFF. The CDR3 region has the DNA TGTGCCAGTAGTAAGAGGACAGACACTGAAGCTTTCTTT.

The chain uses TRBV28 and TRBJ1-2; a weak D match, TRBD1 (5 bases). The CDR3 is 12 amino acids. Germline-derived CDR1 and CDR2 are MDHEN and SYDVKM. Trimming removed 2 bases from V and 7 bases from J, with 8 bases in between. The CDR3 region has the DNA TGTGCCAGCAGTTTACCCCAGGGTGGCTACACCTTC. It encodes CASSLPQGGYTF.

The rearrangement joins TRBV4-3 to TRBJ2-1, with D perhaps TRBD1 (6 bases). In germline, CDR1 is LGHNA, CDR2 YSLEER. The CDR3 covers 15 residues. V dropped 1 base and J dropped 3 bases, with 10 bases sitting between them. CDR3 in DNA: TGCGCCAGCAGCCAAGGTTGGACAGACTACAATGAGCAGTTCTTC. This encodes CASSQGWTDYNEQFF.

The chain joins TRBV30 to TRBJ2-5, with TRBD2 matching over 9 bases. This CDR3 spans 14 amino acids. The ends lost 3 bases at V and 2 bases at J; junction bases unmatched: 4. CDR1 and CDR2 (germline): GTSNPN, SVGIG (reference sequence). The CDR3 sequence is CAWSPSGVQETQYF. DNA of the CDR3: TGTGCCTGGAGCCCTAGCGGGGTTCAAGAGACCCAGTACTTC.

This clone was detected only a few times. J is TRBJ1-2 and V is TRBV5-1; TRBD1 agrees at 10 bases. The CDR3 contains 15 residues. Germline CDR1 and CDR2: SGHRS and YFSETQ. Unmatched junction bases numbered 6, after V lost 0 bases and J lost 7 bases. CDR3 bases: TGCGCCAGCAGCTTGGAGGGACAGGGGAGCGGTGGCTACACCTTC. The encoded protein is CASSLEGQGSGGYTF. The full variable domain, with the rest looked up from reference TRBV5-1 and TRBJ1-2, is KAGVTQTPRYLIKTRGQQVTLSCSPISGHRSVSWYQQTPGQGLQFLFEYFSETQRNKGNFPGRFSGRQFSNSRSEMNVSTLELGDSALYLCASSLEGQGSGGYTFGSGTRLTVV.

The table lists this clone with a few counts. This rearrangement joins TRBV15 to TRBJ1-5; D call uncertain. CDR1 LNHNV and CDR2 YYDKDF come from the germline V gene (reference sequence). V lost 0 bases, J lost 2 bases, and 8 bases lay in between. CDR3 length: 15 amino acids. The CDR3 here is CATSRDNQGNQPQHF. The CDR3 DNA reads TGTGCCACCAGCAGAGATAATCAGGGCAATCAGCCCCAGCATTTT.